The rows below give T cell receptor beta chains drawn from one sample of a study of blood T cell repertoires in COVID-19. Using immunoSEQ multiplex PCR, the repertoire was profiled, and TCRdb retains in-frame clones only, with some absent. The table includes some 200,000 clones, over 70% detected once. Sequenced material: peripheral blood. The receptors originated from a woman aged 70-85 years with acute or convalescent COVID-19. CDR3s include the opening cysteine and the closing phenylalanine or tryptophan. Each record gives: CDR3 DNA, CDR3 protein, D gene, clone size, V gene, J gene. D genes are given only for firm matches. For some rows the clone size is stated as once, few or many, or as a class when expanded; others skip it.

DNA: TGTGCCAGCAGCCCGGAGCGGCGGACGGAGACCCAGTACTTC
CDR3: CASSPERRTETQYF
D: -
size: -
V: TRBV11-2
J: TRBJ2-5

DNA: TGTGCCAGCAGTTTGGGACAGGGGGCGCTTGGCTATGGCTACACCTTC
CDR3: CASSLGQGALGYGYTF
D: TRBD1
size: -
V: TRBV28
J: TRBJ1-2

DNA: TGTGCCAGCAGCTCGCAGGTGGAGACCCAGTACTTC
CDR3: CASSSQVETQYF
D: -
size: few
V: TRBV7-2
J: TRBJ2-5

DNA: TGTGCCAGAAGCGAGGACAGGGAACCCCAGCATTTT
CDR3: CARSEDREPQHF
D: TRBD1
size: once
V: TRBV5-3
J: TRBJ1-5

DNA: TGTGCCTGGAGTGTACTAGGATACGCCGGGGAGCTGTTTTTT
CDR3: CAWSVLGYAGELFF
D: -
size: few
V: TRBV30
J: TRBJ2-2

DNA: TGTGCCAGCAGTTTCGGAGGGGCTGAAGCTTTCTTT
CDR3: CASSFGGAEAFF
D: -
size: -
V: TRBV12-3/TRBV12-4
J: TRBJ1-1

DNA: TGTGCCAGCAGTTACTCGAGAGGCGACTCCTATGGCTACACCTTC
CDR3: CASSYSRGDSYGYTF
D: -
size: -
V: TRBV6-5
J: TRBJ1-2

DNA: TGTGCCAGCAGCCCTTTAACGGGCTACGAGCAGTACTTC
CDR3: CASSPLTGYEQYF
D: -
size: few
V: TRBV5-5
J: TRBJ2-7

DNA: TGTGCCACTCAGGACACGACTGAAAAACTGTTTTTT
CDR3: CATQDTTEKLFF
D: -
size: -
V: TRBV24-1
J: TRBJ1-4

DNA: TGTGCCAGCAGTAAACGGACAGGGGACTCAGCCAAAAACATTCAGTACTTC
CDR3: CASSKRTGDSAKNIQYF
D: TRBD1
size: -
V: TRBV25-1
J: TRBJ2-4

DNA: TGTGCCTGGAGTGTACTCTCCCTGGACAGGGGCTCCTACGAGCAGTACTTC
CDR3: CAWSVLSLDRGSYEQYF
D: TRBD1
size: -
V: TRBV30
J: TRBJ2-7

DNA: TGTGCCAGCAGCCCCCCCGCGGGCCTCTCCTACAATGAGCAGTTCTTC
CDR3: CASSPPAGLSYNEQFF
D: -
size: -
V: TRBV7-9
J: TRBJ2-1

DNA: TGTGCCAGCAGCGGGACCGGGACAGGGAACTACGAGCAGTACTTC
CDR3: CASSGTGTGNYEQYF
D: TRBD1
size: -
V: TRBV11-1
J: TRBJ2-7

DNA: TGTGCCAGCAGCTTGGTCCAGGGGGCCGGGGGGTCACCCCTCCACTTT
CDR3: CASSLVQGAGGSPLHF
D: TRBD1
size: -
V: TRBV5-4
J: TRBJ1-6

DNA: TGTGCCAGCTCACTACTCCAAGGGACAGGGGATGGCTACACCTTC
CDR3: CASSLLQGTGDGYTF
D: TRBD1
size: -
V: TRBV18
J: TRBJ1-2

DNA: TGTGCCAGCAGCCGGACAGGGCTCACCACAGATACGCAGTATTTT
CDR3: CASSRTGLTTDTQYF
D: TRBD1
size: -
V: TRBV7-9
J: TRBJ2-3

DNA: TGTGCCAGCAGCCAACCCCCTCCGGATTCACCCCTCCACTTT
CDR3: CASSQPPPDSPLHF
D: -
size: -
V: TRBV3-1/TRBV3-2
J: TRBJ1-6